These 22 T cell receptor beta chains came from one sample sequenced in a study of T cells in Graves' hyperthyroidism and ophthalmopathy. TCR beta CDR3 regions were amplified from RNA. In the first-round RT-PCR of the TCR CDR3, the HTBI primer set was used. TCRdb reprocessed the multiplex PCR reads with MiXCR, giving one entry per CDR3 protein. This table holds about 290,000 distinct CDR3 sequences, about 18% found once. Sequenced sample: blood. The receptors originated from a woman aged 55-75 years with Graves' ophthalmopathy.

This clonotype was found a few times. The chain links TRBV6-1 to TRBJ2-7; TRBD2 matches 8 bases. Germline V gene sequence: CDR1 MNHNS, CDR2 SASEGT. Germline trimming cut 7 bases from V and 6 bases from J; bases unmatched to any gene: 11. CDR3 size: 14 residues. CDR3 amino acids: CASNIGTSALEQYF. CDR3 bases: TGTGCCAGCAACATCGGGACTAGTGCCCTCGAGCAGTACTTC.

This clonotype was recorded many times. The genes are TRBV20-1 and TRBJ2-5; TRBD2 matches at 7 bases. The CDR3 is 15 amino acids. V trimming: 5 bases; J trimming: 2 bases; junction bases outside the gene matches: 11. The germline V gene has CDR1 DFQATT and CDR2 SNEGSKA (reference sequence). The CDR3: CSAPPERGIQETQYF. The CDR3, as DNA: TGCAGTGCTCCCCCTGAGCGGGGAATTCAAGAGACCCAGTACTTC.

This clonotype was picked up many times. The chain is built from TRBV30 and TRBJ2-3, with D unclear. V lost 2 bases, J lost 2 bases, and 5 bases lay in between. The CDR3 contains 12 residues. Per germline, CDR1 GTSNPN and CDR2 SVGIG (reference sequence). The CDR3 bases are TGTGCCTGGAGTATTAACACAGATACGCAGTATTTT. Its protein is CAWSINTDTQYF.

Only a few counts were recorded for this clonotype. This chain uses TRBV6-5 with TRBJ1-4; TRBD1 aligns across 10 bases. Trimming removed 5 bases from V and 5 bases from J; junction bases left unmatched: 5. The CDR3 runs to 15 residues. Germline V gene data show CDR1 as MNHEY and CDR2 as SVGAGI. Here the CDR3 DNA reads TGTGCCAGCAGTCACGGGACAGGGGAAAATGAAAAACTGTTTTTT. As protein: CASSHGTGENEKLFF.

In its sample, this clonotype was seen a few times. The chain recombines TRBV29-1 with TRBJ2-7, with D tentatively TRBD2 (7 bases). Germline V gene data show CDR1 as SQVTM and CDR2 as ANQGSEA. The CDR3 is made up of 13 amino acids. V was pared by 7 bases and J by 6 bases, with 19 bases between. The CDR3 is CSAEGGPFGEQYF. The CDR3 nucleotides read TGCAGCGCTGAGGGGGGGCCCTTCGGCGAGCAGTACTTC.

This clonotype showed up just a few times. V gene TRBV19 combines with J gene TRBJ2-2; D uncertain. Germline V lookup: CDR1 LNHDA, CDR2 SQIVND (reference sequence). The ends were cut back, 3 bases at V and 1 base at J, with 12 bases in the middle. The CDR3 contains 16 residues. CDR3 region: CASSIRTRLNTGELFF. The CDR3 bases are TGTGCCAGTAGTATTCGGACCAGGTTGAACACCGGGGAGCTGTTTTTT.

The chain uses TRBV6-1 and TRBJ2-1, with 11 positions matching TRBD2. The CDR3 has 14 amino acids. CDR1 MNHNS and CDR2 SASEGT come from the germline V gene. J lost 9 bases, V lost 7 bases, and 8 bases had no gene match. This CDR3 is CASTTLTSGTEQFF. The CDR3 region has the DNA TGTGCCAGCACCACATTGACTAGCGGGACTGAGCAGTTCTTC.

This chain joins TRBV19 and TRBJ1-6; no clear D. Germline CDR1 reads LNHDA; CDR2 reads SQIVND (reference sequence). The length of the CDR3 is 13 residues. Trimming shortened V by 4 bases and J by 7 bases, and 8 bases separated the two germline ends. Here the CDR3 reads CASSKGFNSPLHF. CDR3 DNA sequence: TGTGCCAGTAGTAAAGGATTCAATTCACCCCTCCACTTT. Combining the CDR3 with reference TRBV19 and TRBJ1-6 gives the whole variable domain DGGITQSPKYLFRKEGQNVTLSCEQNLNHDAMYWYRQDPGQGLRLIYYSQIVNDFQKGDIAEGYSVSREKKESFPLTVTSAQKNPTAFYLCASSKGFNSPLHFGNGTRLTVT.

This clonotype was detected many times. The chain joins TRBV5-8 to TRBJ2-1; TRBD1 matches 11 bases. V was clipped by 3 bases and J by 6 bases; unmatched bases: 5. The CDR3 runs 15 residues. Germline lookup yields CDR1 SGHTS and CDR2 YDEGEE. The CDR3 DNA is TGTGCCAGCAGCTCCCGGGACAGGGGGTTCAATGAGCAGTTCTTC. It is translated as CASSSRDRGFNEQFF.

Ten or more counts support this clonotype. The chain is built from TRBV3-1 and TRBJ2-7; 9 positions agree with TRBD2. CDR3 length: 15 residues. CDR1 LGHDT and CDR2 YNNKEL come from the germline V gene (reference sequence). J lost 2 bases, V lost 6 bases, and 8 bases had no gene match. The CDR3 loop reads CASSLSAGGTYEQYF. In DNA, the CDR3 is TGTGCCAGCAGTCTTTCAGCGGGAGGAACCTACGAGCAGTACTTC.

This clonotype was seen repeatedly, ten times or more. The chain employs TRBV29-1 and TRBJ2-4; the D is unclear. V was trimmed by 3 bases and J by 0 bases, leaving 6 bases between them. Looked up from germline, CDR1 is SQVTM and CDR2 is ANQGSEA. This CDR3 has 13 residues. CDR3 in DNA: TGCAGCGTTGAGGGTCTAGCCAAAAACATTCAGTACTTC. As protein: CSVEGLAKNIQYF. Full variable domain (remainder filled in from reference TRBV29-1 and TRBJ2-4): SAVISQKPSRDICQRGTSLTIQCQVDSQVTMMFWYRQQPGQSLTLIATANQGSEATYESGFVIDKFPISRPNLTFSTLTVSNMSPEDSSIYLCSVEGLAKNIQYFGAGTRLSVL.

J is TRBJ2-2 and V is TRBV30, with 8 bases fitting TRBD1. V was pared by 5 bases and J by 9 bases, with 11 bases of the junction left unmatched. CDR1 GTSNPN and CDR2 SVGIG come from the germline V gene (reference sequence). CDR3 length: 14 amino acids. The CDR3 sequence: CAWSQGARGRELFF. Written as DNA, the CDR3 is TGTGCCTGGTCTCAGGGGGCCCGCGGCCGGGAGCTGTTTTTT.

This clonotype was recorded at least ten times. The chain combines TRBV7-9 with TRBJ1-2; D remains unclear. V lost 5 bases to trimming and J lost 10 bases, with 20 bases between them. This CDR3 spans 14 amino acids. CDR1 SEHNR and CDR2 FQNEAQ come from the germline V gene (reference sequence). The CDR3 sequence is CASSPPPQFEDYTF. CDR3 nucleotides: TGTGCCAGCAGCCCACCCCCCCAGTTTGAGGACTACACCTTC.

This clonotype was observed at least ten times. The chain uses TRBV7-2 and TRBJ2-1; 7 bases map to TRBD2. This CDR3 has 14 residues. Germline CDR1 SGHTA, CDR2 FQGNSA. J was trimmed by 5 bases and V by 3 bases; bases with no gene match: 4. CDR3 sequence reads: CASSLLAVDNEQFF. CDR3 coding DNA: TGTGCCAGCAGCTTGCTAGCGGTAGACAATGAGCAGTTCTTC.

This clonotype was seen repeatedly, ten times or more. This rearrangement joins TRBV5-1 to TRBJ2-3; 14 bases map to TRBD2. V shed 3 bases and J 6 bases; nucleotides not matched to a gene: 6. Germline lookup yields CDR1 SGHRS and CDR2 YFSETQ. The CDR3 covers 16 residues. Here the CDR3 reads CASSSTSGGAGDTQYF. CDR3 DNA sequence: TGCGCCAGCAGCTCGACTAGCGGGGGGGCCGGGGATACGCAGTATTTT.

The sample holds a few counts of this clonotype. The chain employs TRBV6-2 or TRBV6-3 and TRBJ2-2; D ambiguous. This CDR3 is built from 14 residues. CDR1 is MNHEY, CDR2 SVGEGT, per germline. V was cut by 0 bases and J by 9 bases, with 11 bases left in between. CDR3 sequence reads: CASSYSFWFRELFF. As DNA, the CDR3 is TGTGCCAGCAGTTACTCGTTCTGGTTCCGGGAGCTGTTTTTT.

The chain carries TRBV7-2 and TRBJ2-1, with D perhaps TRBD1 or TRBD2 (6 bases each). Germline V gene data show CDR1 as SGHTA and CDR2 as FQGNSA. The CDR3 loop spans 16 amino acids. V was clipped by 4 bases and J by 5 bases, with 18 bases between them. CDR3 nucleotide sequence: TGTGCCAGCAGCTACCCGGCAGGGGAGGCACACAATGAGCAGTTCTTC. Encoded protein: CASSYPAGEAHNEQFF.

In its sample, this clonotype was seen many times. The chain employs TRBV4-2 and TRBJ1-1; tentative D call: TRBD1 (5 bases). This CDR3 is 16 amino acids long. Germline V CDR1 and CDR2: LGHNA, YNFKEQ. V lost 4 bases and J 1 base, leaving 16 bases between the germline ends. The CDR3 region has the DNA TGTGCCAGCAGCCTCGGGCTTTGGGGGTCGAACACTGAAGCTTTCTTT. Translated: CASSLGLWGSNTEAFF.

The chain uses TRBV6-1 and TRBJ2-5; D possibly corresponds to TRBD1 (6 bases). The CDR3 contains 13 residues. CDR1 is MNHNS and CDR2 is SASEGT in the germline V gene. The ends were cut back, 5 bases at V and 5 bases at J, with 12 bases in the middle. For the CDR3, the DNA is TGTGCCAGCAGTCAACAGGGTTCGGAGACCCAGTACTTC. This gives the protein CASSQQGSETQYF.

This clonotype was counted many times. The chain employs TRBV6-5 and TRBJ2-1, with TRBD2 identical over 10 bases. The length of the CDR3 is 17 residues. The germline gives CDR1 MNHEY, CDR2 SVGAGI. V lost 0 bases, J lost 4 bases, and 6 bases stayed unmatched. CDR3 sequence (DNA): TGTGCCAGCAGTTACTCGGGGCTAGCGGGGGTGTACAATGAGCAGTTCTTC. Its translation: CASSYSGLAGVYNEQFF.

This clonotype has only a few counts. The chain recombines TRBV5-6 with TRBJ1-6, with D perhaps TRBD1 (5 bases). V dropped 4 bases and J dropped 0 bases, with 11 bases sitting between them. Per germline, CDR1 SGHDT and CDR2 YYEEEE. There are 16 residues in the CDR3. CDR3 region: CASSQEGSSYNSPLHF. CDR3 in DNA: TGTGCCAGCAGCCAGGAGGGGAGCTCCTATAATTCACCCCTCCACTTT.

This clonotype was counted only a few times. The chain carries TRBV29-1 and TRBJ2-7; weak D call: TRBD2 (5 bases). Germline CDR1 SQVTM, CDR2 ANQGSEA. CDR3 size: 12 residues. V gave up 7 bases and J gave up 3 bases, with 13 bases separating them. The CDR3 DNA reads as TGCAGCGCCCGCACTAGTTACTACGAGCAGTACTTC. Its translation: CSARTSYYEQYF.